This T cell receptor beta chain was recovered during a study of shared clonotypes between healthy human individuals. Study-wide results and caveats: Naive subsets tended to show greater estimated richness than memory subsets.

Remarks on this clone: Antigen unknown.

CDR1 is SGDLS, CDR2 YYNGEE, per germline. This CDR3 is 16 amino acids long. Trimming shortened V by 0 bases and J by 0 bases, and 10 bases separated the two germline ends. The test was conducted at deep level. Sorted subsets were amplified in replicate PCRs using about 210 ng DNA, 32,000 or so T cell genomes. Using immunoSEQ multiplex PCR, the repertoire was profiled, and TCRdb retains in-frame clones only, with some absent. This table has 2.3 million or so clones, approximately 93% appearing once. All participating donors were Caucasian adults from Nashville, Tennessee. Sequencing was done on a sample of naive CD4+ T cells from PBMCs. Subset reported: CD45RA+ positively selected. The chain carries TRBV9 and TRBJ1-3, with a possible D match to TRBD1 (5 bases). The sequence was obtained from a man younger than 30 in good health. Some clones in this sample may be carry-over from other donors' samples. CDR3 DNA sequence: TGTGCCAGCAGCGTAGGACAGCGACCCTCTGGAAACACCATATATTTT. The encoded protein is CASSVGQRPSGNTIYF.